This is a list of T cell receptor beta chains from one sample in a study of blood T cell repertoires in COVID-19. Only in-frame clones appear in the TCRdb table, and some are missing; sequencing was by immunoSEQ multiplex PCR. The sample lists over 45,000 clones, around 83% occurring once. Material: peripheral blood. These receptors originate from a woman between 55 and 75 years old with acute or convalescent COVID-19. CDR3s include the opening cysteine and the closing phenylalanine or tryptophan. D genes are given only for firm matches. A row's size may be missing; if present it is once, few, many or a size class.

TRBJ2-7	.	.	TRBV10-3	TGTGCCATCAGTGTCCGGAGTCGCGAGCAGTACTTC	CAISVRSREQYF
TRBJ2-3	.	once	TRBV12-3/TRBV12-4	TGTGCCAGCAGCCCGAGAGGCAGCGATACGCAGTATTTT	CASSPRGSDTQYF
TRBJ1-6	.	.	TRBV10-3	TGTGCCATCAGTGAAACAGGGAGTAATTCACCCCTCCACTTT	CAISETGSNSPLHF
TRBJ2-7	TRBD1	.	TRBV5-5	TGTGCCAGCAGCCTCGACAGGGAGTCGTACTTC	CASSLDRESYF
TRBJ1-4	TRBD1	.	TRBV9	TGTGCCAGCAGCACGGACAGGGTAAATGAAAAACTGTTTTTT	CASSTDRVNEKLFF
TRBJ2-3	TRBD2	.	TRBV5-1	TGCGCCAGCAGCTTGGCTCGGGCGGGAGTGTCAGATACGCAGTATTTT	CASSLARAGVSDTQYF
TRBJ2-7	.	.	TRBV5-4	TGTGCCAGCAGCGCGGGACAGACCTACGAGCAGTACTTC	CASSAGQTYEQYF
TRBJ1-6	.	.	TRBV6-5	TGTGCCAGCCTTCGGACAGTGGCTAATTCACCCCTCCACTTT	CASLRTVANSPLHF
TRBJ2-5	.	few	TRBV5-4	TGTGCCAGCAGCTTACGGGACTTTCGCGAAGAGACCCAGTACTTC	CASSLRDFREETQYF
TRBJ2-3	.	.	TRBV5-8	TGTGCCAGCAGCACCGGAGCCGTGAGCACAGATACGCAGTATTTT	CASSTGAVSTDTQYF
TRBJ1-3	TRBD1	.	TRBV11-2	TGTGCCAGCAGTTTCTACCGGGACAGCGGAAACACCATATATTTT	CASSFYRDSGNTIYF
TRBJ1-1	.	.	TRBV29-1	TGCAGCGTTGCCCCACTCACTGAAGCTTTCTTT	CSVAPLTEAFF
TRBJ2-7	TRBD1	.	TRBV7-8	TGTGCCAGCAGCAGAAGGGACAGGTCTAACTACGAGCAGTACTTC	CASSRRDRSNYEQYF
TRBJ2-5	.	.	TRBV6-1	TGTGCCAGCAGTGAATCCCTCATAGACCAAGAGACCCAGTACTTC	CASSESLIDQETQYF
TRBJ1-5	TRBD1	.	TRBV11-2	TGTGCCAGCAGCCGGACAGGGGGCAATCAGCCCCAGCATTTT	CASSRTGGNQPQHF
TRBJ2-1	.	.	TRBV28	TGTGCCAATGGGCGGGGCAATGAGCAGTTCTTC	CANGRGNEQFF
TRBJ2-1	TRBD2	.	TRBV7-2	TGTGCCAGCAGCTCCAGGAGGACTAGCGGGCCATTCAATGAGCAGTTCTTC	CASSSRRTSGPFNEQFF
TRBJ2-7	.	.	TRBV28	TGTGCCAGCAGCTTGAGCCAGCCGGGGGGCTGGTCCTACGAGCAGTACTTC	CASSLSQPGGWSYEQYF
TRBJ1-5	TRBD1	few	TRBV7-6	TGTGCCAGCAGCTTAGGGTCACAGGGGCATCAGCCCCAGCATTTT	CASSLGSQGHQPQHF
TRBJ1-4	.	.	TRBV28	TGTGCCAGCAGTCCTTATGAAAAACTGTTTTTT	CASSPYEKLFF
TRBJ1-2	.	.	TRBV27	TGTGCCAGCAGCCCTAGGGGGAGGGAATCTGGCTACACCTTC	CASSPRGRESGYTF
TRBJ1-5	.	.	TRBV28	TGTGCCACCAGAATAGGGGGTATGGGCAATCAGCCCCAGCATTTT	CATRIGGMGNQPQHF
TRBJ2-5	TRBD1	.	TRBV28	TGTGCCAGCTCCGGACAGGGATTAAGGTTAGAAGAGACCCAGTACTTC	CASSGQGLRLEETQYF
TRBJ2-7	TRBD2	.	TRBV5-4	TGTGCCAGCAGAGCGGGACTACCAGTTAGGGAGCAGTACTTC	CASRAGLPVREQYF
TRBJ2-7	.	.	TRBV5-6	TGTGCCAGCAGCTTGGCTGCCTACGAGCAGTACTTC	CASSLAAYEQYF
TRBJ2-7	TRBD1	.	TRBV15	TGTGCCACCAGCAGAGCCCGACAGGGCACCTACGAGCAGTACTTC	CATSRARQGTYEQYF
TRBJ1-2	.	few	TRBV11-2	TGTGCCAGCAGCTCCGCCGGGTATGGCTACACCTTC	CASSSAGYGYTF